Described below is a single T cell receptor (beta chain) sequence and its context. Its antigen remains unidentified. The CDR3 is made up of 17 amino acids. Germline V gene lookup returns CDR1 SQVTM and CDR2 ANQGSEA. The V and J ends lost 0 bases and 0 bases respectively, with 15 bases between them. Construction of the TCRbeta library involved unique molecular identifiers. From the PCR reads, TCRdb called clonotypes with MiXCR, one entry per CDR3 protein. Here the sample spans a few hundred thousand distinct CDR3 sequences, around 20% being singletons. The data were taken from a study of T-cell reconstitution after alpha-beta-depleted transplantation in children. The study's findings and limits: At around two months after transplant, the alpha-beta T cells were reportedly derived from several hundred expanded clones that came from non-depleted graft cells. Surviving recipient T cells and intrathymic progenitors accounted for some patients' high TCRbeta diversity at day 60. Newly produced T cells mostly accounted for T-cell counts and diversity one year post-transplant.

The receptor's source is a male patient younger than 18 who had a stem cell transplant for acute lymphoblastic leukemia, so the T cells may come from the graft donor. The chain is built from TRBV29-1 and TRBJ2-1, with D possibly being TRBD2 (5 bases). The sample was PBMCs, mostly from graft donor cells, taken 180 days after TCRalphabeta/CD19-depleted stem cell transplant. Written as DNA, the CDR3 is TGCAGCGTTGAAGAGAGGGTAACGCCTTACTCCTACAATGAGCAGTTCTTC. Translated: CSVEERVTPYSYNEQFF.